This T cell receptor (beta chain) came from a study of T-cell reconstitution after alpha-beta-depleted transplantation in children. The study, taken as a whole, reports: When one year had passed after transplant, most T-cell counts and diversity came from newly produced T cells. Surviving recipient T cells and thymic progenitors produced the high day-60 TCRbeta diversity seen in some patients.

TCRbeta library construction was performed incorporating unique molecular identifiers. MiXCR was run by TCRdb on the PCR reads, yielding one entry per CDR3 protein. Here the sample spans about 300,000 distinct CDR3 sequences, around 10% being singletons. Losses at the gene ends were 1 base for V and 2 bases for J; bases not matched to a gene: 12. CDR1 and CDR2 from the germline V gene are SQVTM and ANQGSEA. This CDR3 region has 18 residues. As regards this clonotype: Its antigen is undetermined. Since a much larger clone is just one base distant, this may be a read error.

The clonotype was recovered from a boy under three years old with acute myeloid leukemia, due to receive a stem cell transplant. This sample comprised PBMCs, obtained before TCRalphabeta/CD19-depleted stem cell transplant. The V and J genes are TRBV29-1 and TRBJ2-3; 10 nucleotides align to TRBD2. The CDR3 here is CSVEGRLAGVFVTDTQYF. The CDR3 DNA is TGCAGCGTTGAAGGTCGGCTAGCGGGAGTTTTTGTCACAGATACGCAGTATTTT.